The sequence of this T cell receptor beta chain was determined in a study of blood T cell repertoires in COVID-19. Overall study: PBMCs, B-cell-depleted T cells, or T cells provided the cDNA or gDNA that made up the material.

J lost 1 base, V lost 6 bases, and 8 bases had no gene match. The CDR3 loop spans 15 amino acids. CDR1 MNHNY and CDR2 SVGAGI come from the germline V gene (reference sequence). Per the authors' pipeline: The assay estimated nucleated cells by amplifying reference gene primers. Using immunoSEQ multiplex PCR, the repertoire was profiled, and TCRdb retains in-frame clones only, with some absent. From that table come the V and J calls and clone size; the DNA was used to work out D and trimming. The top ten hold 28% of the sample, which has around 31,000 clones, approximately 89% seen once. This clonotype was sampled from an elderly man with acute or convalescent COVID-19. The genes are TRBV6-6 and TRBJ1-1; 7 nucleotides match TRBD1. Sequenced sample: peripheral blood. In nucleotides, the CDR3 is TGTGCCAGCAGCCCACGACAGGGCGGGAACACTGAAGCTTTCTTT. It translates to CASSPRQGGNTEAFF.